A selection of T cell receptor beta chains follows, all from one sample in a study of OX40 agonist ivuxolimab in advanced cancers. Produced via immunoSEQ multiplex PCR; TCRdb's table is partial and in-frame only. The sample has 83,000 or so clones, 85% to 95% seen once; the top ten hold 0.69%. The sequenced sample was CD4+ or CD8+ T cells sorted from blood, obtained in a trial of the OX40 agonist ivuxolimab. The receptors here all came from an adult with an advanced solid tumor such as melanoma, head and neck, liver or kidney cancer. Each CDR3 is given with its conserved first and last residue. Fields, in order: J gene, D gene, clone size, V gene, CDR3 protein, CDR3 DNA. D genes are given only for firm matches. Where a row states a size, it is once, few, many or the class of an expanded clone; other rows omit it.

>TRBJ1-2|TRBD1|-|TRBV6-6
CASSRDSLYGYTF
TGTGCCAGCAGCAGGGACAGCCTCTATGGCTACACCTTC
>TRBJ1-1|-|-|TRBV18
CASSTLRDTEAFF
TGTGCCAGCTCAACGTTACGGGACACTGAAGCTTTCTTT
>TRBJ2-2|-|-|TRBV19
CASRGIRTESSGELFF
TGTGCCAGTAGGGGCATCAGGACCGAAAGTTCCGGGGAGCTGTTTTTT
>TRBJ2-3|TRBD2|once|TRBV6-4
CASMVRRLAGCYTDTQYF
TGTGCCAGCATGGTTCGTCGACTAGCGGGCTGCTACACAGATACGCAGTATTTT
>TRBJ2-2|-|-|TRBV7-2
CASSLEVIREPGELFF
TGTGCCAGCAGCTTAGAAGTCATCCGAGAACCCGGGGAGCTGTTTTTT
>TRBJ2-1|-|-|TRBV6-4
CASSRDLTYNEQFF
TGTGCCAGCAGTCGGGATCTCACCTACAATGAGCAGTTCTTC
>TRBJ2-3|-|-|TRBV28
CASSPTGTLDTDTQYF
TGTGCCAGCAGCCCGACCGGGACACTTGACACAGATACGCAGTATTTT
>TRBJ1-5|TRBD1|once|TRBV7-8
CASSLEGQNHVQPQHF
TGTGCCAGCAGCTTAGAGGGACAGAATCACGTACAGCCCCAGCATTTT
>TRBJ1-1|-|-|TRBV12-5
CASGPTTLNTEAFF
TGTGCTAGTGGCCCTACCACCTTGAACACTGAAGCTTTCTTT
>TRBJ1-1|TRBD1|-|TRBV18
CASSRDRAEAFF
TGTGCCAGCTCACGCGACAGGGCCGAAGCTTTCTTT
>TRBJ2-1|TRBD2|-|TRBV6-5
CASSNSGRVYNEQFF
TGTGCCAGCAGTAATAGCGGGAGGGTCTACAATGAGCAGTTCTTC
>TRBJ2-3|-|-|TRBV14
CASRSSVESTDTQYF
TGTGCCAGCCGATCATCCGTGGAGTCCACAGATACGCAGTATTTT
>TRBJ2-5|TRBD2|few|TRBV4-3
CASSQGSLWAGVEETQYF
TGCGCCAGCAGCCAAGGATCCCTTTGGGCGGGAGTAGAAGAGACCCAGTACTTC
>TRBJ1-5|-|-|TRBV5-1
CASSPDGPNQPQHF
TGCGCCAGCAGTCCAGACGGACCCAATCAGCCCCAGCATTTT
>TRBJ2-1|-|-|TRBV5-1
CASSWTESSYNEQFF
TGCGCCAGCAGCTGGACAGAAAGCTCCTACAATGAGCAGTTCTTC
>TRBJ2-1|TRBD2|-|TRBV4-1
CASSQEPLAGGPWYEQFF
TGCGCCAGCAGCCAAGAACCCCTAGCGGGAGGGCCATGGTATGAGCAGTTCTTC
>TRBJ2-2|TRBD2|-|TRBV5-4
CASSFEGRGTGELFF
TGTGCCAGCAGCTTTGAGGGGAGGGGCACCGGGGAGCTGTTTTTT
>TRBJ2-4|TRBD2|-|TRBV6-1
CASKPGLENIQYF
TGTGCCAGCAAGCCGGGACTAGAAAACATTCAGTACTTC
>TRBJ1-1|-|-|TRBV4-3
CASSQDLRQSMNTEAFF
TGCGCCAGCAGCCAAGATTTACGACAATCCATGAACACTGAAGCTTTCTTT
>TRBJ2-7|TRBD1|-|TRBV2
CASLATGGSYEQYF
TGTGCCAGCCTGGCGACAGGGGGTTCCTACGAGCAGTACTTC
>TRBJ2-2|TRBD1|-|TRBV6-6
CASIRDRVTGELFF
TGTGCCAGCATTCGGGACAGGGTCACCGGGGAGCTGTTTTTT
>TRBJ1-4|-|-|TRBV28
CASYDTSNEKLFF
TGTGCCAGTTATGACACGTCTAATGAAAAACTGTTTTTT
>TRBJ2-4|-|-|TRBV20-1
CSATGENIQYF
TGCAGTGCTACCGGGGAAAACATTCAGTACTTC
>TRBJ2-1|-|-|TRBV30
CAWARDIYNEQFF
TGTGCCTGGGCCCGGGACATCTACAATGAGCAGTTCTTC
>TRBJ2-7|-|few|TRBV4-1
CASSQTGGLSYEQYF
TGCGCCAGCAGCCAAACCGGGGGGCTGTCCTACGAGCAGTACTTC
>TRBJ1-2|TRBD1|-|TRBV10-3
CAISEQGIDYGYTF
TGTGCCATCAGTGAACAGGGGATTGACTATGGCTACACCTTC
>TRBJ2-4|TRBD1|-|TRBV5-6
CASSFWTGVAKNIQYF
TGTGCCAGCAGCTTCTGGACAGGGGTAGCCAAAAACATTCAGTACTTC
>TRBJ2-7|-|-|TRBV5-4
CASSLEARQKEQYF
TGTGCCAGCAGCTTGGAGGCGCGTCAGAAAGAGCAGTACTTC
>TRBJ2-1|-|-|TRBV27
CASSTSSWGSYNEQFF
TGTGCCAGCAGTACCTCTAGCTGGGGGTCCTACAATGAGCAGTTCTTC
>TRBJ2-2|TRBD1|-|TRBV7-2
CASSLLGQVSTGELFF
TGTGCCAGCAGCTTACTGGGACAGGTGTCTACCGGGGAGCTGTTTTTT
>TRBJ2-5|TRBD2|-|TRBV7-3
CASSLTGGGQETQYF
TGTGCCAGCAGCTTAACGGGCGGGGGCCAAGAGACCCAGTACTTC
>TRBJ1-4|-|-|TRBV29-1
CSVEDGKRLGGGKLFF
TGCAGCGTTGAAGATGGGAAGAGGTTGGGCGGGGGAAAACTGTTTTTT
>TRBJ2-2|TRBD2|-|TRBV6-5
CASRGGSGTGELFF
TGTGCCAGCAGGGGAGGGAGCGGGACCGGGGAGCTGTTTTTT
>TRBJ2-2|-|-|TRBV12-1
CASSSGGGTGELFF
TGTGCCAGCAGCTCAGGGGGCGGCACCGGGGAGCTGTTTTTT
>TRBJ2-2|TRBD1|-|TRBV6-4
CASSATGETGELFF
TGTGCCAGCAGCGCGACAGGGGAGACCGGGGAGCTGTTTTTT
>TRBJ2-3|-|-|TRBV6-1
CASSVTWVSTDTQYF
TGTGCCAGTTCGGTGACTTGGGTTAGCACAGATACGCAGTATTTT
>TRBJ2-7|TRBD2|-|TRBV7-9
CASSTGTSSLSREQYF
TGTGCCAGCAGCACCGGGACTAGCTCTTTATCTCGGGAGCAGTACTTC
>TRBJ1-5|-|-|TRBV18
CASSSDSNQPQHF
TGTGCCAGCTCATCAGATAGCAATCAGCCCCAGCATTTT
>TRBJ1-2|TRBD1|-|TRBV6-5
CASSYSTGGDYGYTF
TGTGCCAGCAGTTACTCGACAGGGGGCGACTATGGCTACACCTTC
>TRBJ2-7|-|-|TRBV4-3
CASSHAPQGSYEQYF
TGCGCCAGCAGCCACGCCCCCCAGGGCTCCTACGAGCAGTACTTC
>TRBJ1-2|TRBD1|-|TRBV19
CASSVGTGLSYGYTF
TGTGCCAGTAGTGTGGGGACAGGGCTGTCCTATGGCTACACCTTC
>TRBJ2-1|TRBD1|-|TRBV5-1
CASSLVQGANEQFF
TGCGCCAGCAGCTTGGTCCAGGGGGCGAATGAGCAGTTCTTC
>TRBJ1-2|TRBD1|few|TRBV28
CASGDRGYGYTF
TGTGCCAGTGGGGACAGAGGCTATGGCTACACCTTC
>TRBJ2-1|TRBD1|-|TRBV7-2
CASSLPGTGVYNEQFF
TGTGCCAGCAGCCTTCCCGGGACAGGGGTCTACAATGAGCAGTTCTTC
>TRBJ2-1|TRBD2|-|TRBV7-9
CASSLAGLADNEQFF
TGTGCCAGCAGCTTAGCAGGACTAGCGGACAATGAGCAGTTCTTC
>TRBJ2-5|TRBD2|once|TRBV5-6
CASSSLGSGRAETQYF
TGTGCCAGCAGTAGCTTGGGTAGCGGGAGAGCGGAGACCCAGTACTTC
>TRBJ2-1|-|few|TRBV6-5
CASSSSPSGSYNEQFF
TGTGCCAGCAGTTCCTCCCCCAGCGGGTCCTACAATGAGCAGTTCTTC
>TRBJ1-1|-|-|TRBV10-1
CASSAGLGRNTEAFF
TGCGCCAGCAGCGCCGGCCTGGGCAGGAACACTGAAGCTTTCTTT
>TRBJ2-1|-|-|TRBV14
CASSQDPAVRFF
TGTGCCAGCAGCCAAGATCCGGCTGTTAGGTTCTTC
>TRBJ2-1|TRBD2|-|TRBV7-9
CASSWETSGEQFF
TGTGCCAGCAGCTGGGAAACTAGCGGTGAGCAGTTCTTC
>TRBJ2-2|TRBD2|-|TRBV28
CASSSQSSGSFTGELFF
TGTGCCAGCAGTTCCCAGTCAAGCGGGAGCTTTACCGGGGAGCTGTTTTTT
>TRBJ2-7|TRBD1|-|TRBV7-2
CASSPGQGIHKQYF
TGTGCCAGCAGCCCGGGACAGGGGATACACAAGCAGTACTTC
>TRBJ2-7|-|-|TRBV28
CASSLRSRGRISYEQYF
TGTGCCAGCAGTTTGAGGAGTCGAGGACGGATATCCTACGAGCAGTACTTC
>TRBJ2-2|-|-|TRBV7-9
CASRASGELFF
TGTGCCAGCAGGGCAAGCGGGGAGCTGTTTTTT
>TRBJ2-1|-|-|TRBV5-8
CASSESWTGGGEQFF
TGTGCCAGCAGCGAGAGTTGGACGGGAGGGGGCGAGCAGTTCTTC